The present T cell receptor (beta chain) was sequenced within a study of T-cell reconstitution after alpha-beta-depleted transplantation in children. CDR1 MNHNS and CDR2 SASEGT come from the germline V gene. The CDR3 consists of 16 residues. The trim removed 8 bases at V and 4 bases at J, leaving 12 bases unmatched. A word on this clonotype: The antigen remains undetermined.

Study-wide results and caveats: Diversity and T-cell counts at one year after transplant derived mostly from new T cells.

Unique molecular identifiers were incorporated into the prepared TCRbeta library. TCRdb re-derived calls from the PCR reads in MiXCR, one entry per CDR3 protein. The data show about 300,000 distinct CDR3 sequences, approximately 7.3% seen once. This sequence originates from a female patient aged 2-9 years who had a stem cell transplant for Fanconi anemia, so the T cells may come from the graft donor. The V gene is TRBV6-1, the J gene TRBJ2-1; 9 bases agree with TRBD2. This specimen was peripheral blood, taken 360 days after TCRalphabeta/CD19-depleted stem cell transplant. CDR3 loop: CASGRTAGGIYNEQFF. The CDR3, as DNA: TGTGCCAGCGGCCGGACGGCGGGGGGGATTTACAATGAGCAGTTCTTC.